One T cell receptor (beta chain) is described in this entry. This clonotype occurred a few times. There is no known antigen for this receptor. Per-base qualities were not stored, and no clone one base away is much larger. These data originate in a study of identical twins listed by TCRdb under 2016. In terms of the full investigation: The study deep-sequenced TCR alpha and beta repertoires from monozygotic twins, unrelated adults of various ages and cord blood to test whether fetal clonotypes persist. To rule out contamination, replicate twin experiments were performed at different times with different library preparation protocols.

Only healthy Caucasian donors were included. The twin cohort consisted of three pairs of female monozygotic twins, all aged about 18 to 29 years. Positive isolation kits from Invitrogen were used to isolate the CD4+ and CD8+ T cell populations. What the authors observed across the whole study: Abundant cord blood beta clonotypes carried fewer insertions; young adult naive repertoires showed a weaker similar trend, while memory repertoires showed none. In beta out-of-frame sequences, excess twin sharing was weaker, because having fewer shared sequences lowered the signal-to-noise ratio. Compared with coincidental sharing between unrelated individuals, out-of-frame TCR alpha sequences shared between twins showed an excess of sequences with low generation probability. Recombination models systematically underestimated out-of-frame TCR alpha sharing in monozygotic twins but agreed with sharing between unrelated individuals. Because the same donors could not be followed over many years, the conclusions depended on cross-sectional statistical analysis. Zero-insertion analyses could be partly confounded by invariant T cells such as MAIT and iNKT, though diverse VJ usage argued against such confounding for most clonotypes.

Library preparation used 5' RACE. Instrument on record: Illumina HiSeq 2000. A universal primer binding site was introduced by template switching, and a unique molecular identifier was present in the final cDNA, enabling accurate counting of TCR cDNA molecules. Specific primers in the conserved constant-segment region were used to synthesize first-strand cDNA for TCR alpha and beta chains. To control for contamination, every cDNA library was double barcoded, receiving both a SMART-Mk sample barcode and Illumina barcodes. TruSeq adapter sequences, together with Illumina sample barcodes, were added in two successive PCR steps. Sequencing of the TCR alpha and beta cDNA libraries was done on the Illumina HiSeq platform using custom primers. Turning to the authors' computational methods: Unique molecular identifiers were extracted from raw reads with MiGEC, and CDR3 positions were determined with MiXCR. Recombination models were inferred per individual with the repgenHMM and IGoR tools using an EM algorithm. The tcR package in R was used for shared clonotype analysis, with sharing normalized by the product of cloneset sizes. To study raw recombination free of thymic and clonal selection effects, out-of-frame nonproductive sequences were analyzed. The public reads were run again by TCRdb, first through fastp at Q25 and then through MiXCR, and only productive beta chains were kept. Merged by CDR3 protein, the rows form single entries marked with the most common genes and DNA. These V and J calls are TCRdb output, not the study's own analysis. The sample data list around 470,000 distinct CDR3 sequences, and about 14% of these were observed just once. The top ten clonotypes cover about 0.52% of the sample.

The junction carries 11 bases between V and J, which are trimmed by 1 base and 7 bases respectively. According to the germline V gene, CDR1 reads ENHRY and CDR2 reads SYGVKD. The CDR3 numbers 15 residues from cysteine through phenylalanine. The kept DNA is CDR3 alone, 45 bases in frame from the first base. The sample was also reused in another study, on yellow fever vaccine responses in identical twins. As that second study puts it: The authors reported that the T cell response to vaccination in identical twins appeared partly convergent and partly personalized. The study precisely tracked vaccine-responding T cell clones in identical twins.

The sample was CD4+ T cells sorted from blood. The clonotype was recovered from a woman aged 18-29 years in good health. The chain uses TRBV10-3 and TRBJ1-6; no D gene is confidently identified. The CDR3: CAISEFLTGNSPLHF. The nucleotide sequence is TGTGCCATCAGTGAGTTTTTAACCGGGAATTCACCCCTCCACTTT.